This is a list of T cell receptor beta chains from one sample in a study of shared clonotypes between healthy human individuals. Libraries were prepared by immunoSEQ multiplex PCR; TCRdb keeps only in-frame clonotypes and omits some of them. This sample has some 2,500,000 clones, with around 93% found just once. The material sequenced was naive CD4+ T cells from PBMCs. All receptors come from a man in his late teens or twenties in good health. Some clones in this sample may be carry-over from other donors' samples. Both conserved end residues are part of each CDR3. The order of the fields is D gene, clone size, V gene, J gene, CDR3 DNA, CDR3 protein. A D gene is named only where the DNA matches it firmly. Part of the rows lack a size; the others show once, few, many or a class for expanded clones.

D gene: TRBD1; clone size: .; V gene: TRBV5-1; J gene: TRBJ1-1; CDR3 DNA: TGCGCCAGCAGCTTGGGACAGGGCGTGAACACTGAAGCTTTCTTT; CDR3 protein: CASSLGQGVNTEAFF
D gene: TRBD1; clone size: .; V gene: TRBV11-2; J gene: TRBJ1-1; CDR3 DNA: TGTGCCAGCAGCCCTCGTTTAGGGGGACAGGGGGCTAGGGGGACTGAAGCTTTCTTT; CDR3 protein: CASSPRLGGQGARGTEAFF
D gene: .; clone size: .; V gene: TRBV28; J gene: TRBJ2-2; CDR3 DNA: TGTGCCAGCAGTTCCTACCGATTCACCGGGGAGCTGTTTTTT; CDR3 protein: CASSSYRFTGELFF
D gene: TRBD2; clone size: .; V gene: TRBV4-2; J gene: TRBJ2-2; CDR3 DNA: TGTGCCAGCAGCCACCCGGGACTAGCGGGTGGACGGGAGAACACCGGGGAGCTGTTTTTT; CDR3 protein: CASSHPGLAGGRENTGELFF
D gene: TRBD2; clone size: .; V gene: TRBV11-2; J gene: TRBJ2-1; CDR3 DNA: TGTGCCAGCAGCTTCCTGACTAGCGGGGAGTGCTTCTTC; CDR3 protein: CASSFLTSGECFF
D gene: .; clone size: once; V gene: TRBV7-9; J gene: TRBJ2-7; CDR3 DNA: TGTGCCAGCAGCTCCACCCGGGGTTACTACGAGCAGTACTTC; CDR3 protein: CASSSTRGYYEQYF
D gene: .; clone size: .; V gene: TRBV19; J gene: TRBJ2-2; CDR3 DNA: TGTGCCAGTAGTCGGACACTCGGGCTGACCGGGGAGCTGTTTTTT; CDR3 protein: CASSRTLGLTGELFF
D gene: TRBD2; clone size: .; V gene: TRBV7-2; J gene: TRBJ2-1; CDR3 DNA: TGTGCCAGCAGCCCGGGACTAGCGGGAGTTGGGTGGGTCTTC; CDR3 protein: CASSPGLAGVGWVF
D gene: .; clone size: .; V gene: TRBV5-6; J gene: TRBJ1-2; CDR3 DNA: TGTGCCAGCAGCTTGGGACACCGAAACTATGGCTACACCTTC; CDR3 protein: CASSLGHRNYGYTF
D gene: TRBD2; clone size: .; V gene: TRBV4-1; J gene: TRBJ2-3; CDR3 DNA: TGCGCCAGCAGCCAAGATCGCGGGAGGCCCAGAGATACGCAGTATTTT; CDR3 protein: CASSQDRGRPRDTQYF
D gene: TRBD1; clone size: .; V gene: TRBV2; J gene: TRBJ2-1; CDR3 DNA: TGTGCCAGCATTCGTGAGACAGGGTTGATCGAGCAGTTCTTC; CDR3 protein: CASIRETGLIEQFF
D gene: .; clone size: .; V gene: TRBV15; J gene: TRBJ2-7; CDR3 DNA: TGTGCCACCAGCAGAGAGGGCGGGAACTACGAGCAGTACTTC; CDR3 protein: CATSREGGNYEQYF
D gene: .; clone size: .; V gene: TRBV7-6; J gene: TRBJ2-2; CDR3 DNA: TGTGCCAGCAGCTTTCGACAGAACACCGGGGAGCTGTTTTTT; CDR3 protein: CASSFRQNTGELFF
D gene: .; clone size: .; V gene: TRBV7-6; J gene: TRBJ1-1; CDR3 DNA: TGTGCCAGCAGCCCAAGGGCATTAGGGCAGGGAGGCCGTGGGGCTTTCTTT; CDR3 protein: CASSPRALGQGGRGAFF
D gene: .; clone size: .; V gene: TRBV11-3; J gene: TRBJ2-1; CDR3 DNA: TGTGCCAGCAGCGCTAGGAGTCTGAACAATGAGCAGTTCTTC; CDR3 protein: CASSARSLNNEQFF
D gene: TRBD1; clone size: .; V gene: TRBV15; J gene: TRBJ1-4; CDR3 DNA: TGTGCCACCAGCCGGGACAGAAATGAAAAACTGTTTTTT; CDR3 protein: CATSRDRNEKLFF
D gene: TRBD2; clone size: .; V gene: TRBV5-4; J gene: TRBJ2-1; CDR3 DNA: TGTGCCAGCAGCTTGGGGGCTAGCGGGAAACCCTTCAATGAGCAGTTCTTC; CDR3 protein: CASSLGASGKPFNEQFF
D gene: .; clone size: .; V gene: TRBV9; J gene: TRBJ1-2; CDR3 DNA: TGTGCCAGCAGCGCCAGAGACGACTATGGCTACACCTTC; CDR3 protein: CASSARDDYGYTF
D gene: .; clone size: .; V gene: TRBV28; J gene: TRBJ1-1; CDR3 DNA: TGTGCCAGCAGTCGGGGGGGGAACACTGAAGCTTTCTTT; CDR3 protein: CASSRGGNTEAFF
D gene: .; clone size: .; V gene: TRBV28; J gene: TRBJ2-7; CDR3 DNA: TGTGCCAGCAGTTTAGTGGGGGCGAGCTCCTACGAGCAGTACTTC; CDR3 protein: CASSLVGASSYEQYF
D gene: TRBD1; clone size: .; V gene: TRBV5-1; J gene: TRBJ2-5; CDR3 DNA: TGCGCCAGCGAAACGGGACAGGCTAAAGAGACCCAGTACTTC; CDR3 protein: CASETGQAKETQYF
D gene: .; clone size: once; V gene: TRBV5-4; J gene: TRBJ2-5; CDR3 DNA: TGTGCCAGCAGCTTCAGGAGCCAAGAGACCCAGTACTTC; CDR3 protein: CASSFRSQETQYF
D gene: TRBD2; clone size: .; V gene: TRBV14; J gene: TRBJ2-7; CDR3 DNA: TGTGCCAGCAGCCCCAAAAGGACTAGCGGGACCGCCTACGAGCAGTACTTC; CDR3 protein: CASSPKRTSGTAYEQYF
D gene: .; clone size: .; V gene: TRBV28; J gene: TRBJ2-2; CDR3 DNA: TGTGCCAGCAGCCTATCAAGCGGGGAGCTGTTTTTT; CDR3 protein: CASSLSSGELFF
D gene: TRBD1; clone size: .; V gene: TRBV19; J gene: TRBJ2-7; CDR3 DNA: TGTGCCAGTAGTCACACTTGGACAGGGAAGGACGAGCAGTACTTC; CDR3 protein: CASSHTWTGKDEQYF
D gene: .; clone size: once; V gene: TRBV6-6; J gene: TRBJ2-3; CDR3 DNA: TGTGCCAGCAGTTACGCCCGGGACACCTACACAGATACGCAGTATTTT; CDR3 protein: CASSYARDTYTDTQYF
D gene: TRBD2; clone size: .; V gene: TRBV7-3; J gene: TRBJ2-1; CDR3 DNA: TGTGCCAGCAGCTTAACGGCGGCGGGAGGGTATTACAATGAGCAGTTCTTC; CDR3 protein: CASSLTAAGGYYNEQFF
D gene: TRBD1; clone size: .; V gene: TRBV7-2; J gene: TRBJ1-1; CDR3 DNA: TGTGCCAGCAGCTTAGCGCAAACCGGGACAGGGGCATCGGCTTTCTTT; CDR3 protein: CASSLAQTGTGASAFF
D gene: TRBD1; clone size: .; V gene: TRBV5-4; J gene: TRBJ1-2; CDR3 DNA: TGTGCCAGCAGCTTGGTCGCAGGGGGCGGCTACACCTTC; CDR3 protein: CASSLVAGGGYTF
D gene: .; clone size: .; V gene: TRBV6-1; J gene: TRBJ2-3; CDR3 DNA: TGTGCCAGCAGTGAAGGGTCCTTTGCCAGGGATACGCAGTATTTT; CDR3 protein: CASSEGSFARDTQYF
D gene: TRBD2; clone size: .; V gene: TRBV18; J gene: TRBJ2-7; CDR3 DNA: TGTGCCAGCTCACCAGGACTAGCGGGAGGGTCGCAGTACTTC; CDR3 protein: CASSPGLAGGSQYF
D gene: TRBD1; clone size: .; V gene: TRBV5-1; J gene: TRBJ2-1; CDR3 DNA: TGCGCCAGCAGCCGTGGGACAGCACAAAGCTCCTACAATGAGCAGTTCTTC; CDR3 protein: CASSRGTAQSSYNEQFF
D gene: .; clone size: .; V gene: TRBV19; J gene: TRBJ1-2; CDR3 DNA: TGTGCCAGTAGTGCCGGACAGTACTATGGCTACACCTTC; CDR3 protein: CASSAGQYYGYTF
D gene: .; clone size: .; V gene: TRBV29-1; J gene: TRBJ1-1; CDR3 DNA: TGCAGCGGCTCCATGGACAGCCTTGTGACTGAAGCTTTCTTT; CDR3 protein: CSGSMDSLVTEAFF
D gene: .; clone size: .; V gene: TRBV6-6; J gene: TRBJ1-1; CDR3 DNA: TGTGCCAGCAGGCCCTTTGGACAGCCAAACACTGAAGCTTTCTTT; CDR3 protein: CASRPFGQPNTEAFF
D gene: .; clone size: few; V gene: TRBV7-2; J gene: TRBJ1-2; CDR3 DNA: TGTGCCAGCAGCTTGAGACAGGACTATGGCTACACCTTC; CDR3 protein: CASSLRQDYGYTF
D gene: TRBD2; clone size: .; V gene: TRBV28; J gene: TRBJ2-1; CDR3 DNA: TGTGCCAGCAGTTTACCTTCCGGGACTAGCGGGAGAAATGAGCAGTTCTTC; CDR3 protein: CASSLPSGTSGRNEQFF
D gene: .; clone size: once; V gene: TRBV5-1; J gene: TRBJ2-7; CDR3 DNA: TGCGCCAGCAGCTTGGGAAGGGTCGGTCCTTACGAGCAGTACTTC; CDR3 protein: CASSLGRVGPYEQYF
D gene: .; clone size: .; V gene: TRBV19; J gene: TRBJ2-6; CDR3 DNA: TGTGCCAGTAGTAAGTTAGGTGGGGCCAACGTCCTGACTTTC; CDR3 protein: CASSKLGGANVLTF
D gene: .; clone size: .; V gene: TRBV20-1; J gene: TRBJ2-3; CDR3 DNA: TGCAGTGCTCCTCTCGCAGATACGCAGTATTTT; CDR3 protein: CSAPLADTQYF
D gene: TRBD2; clone size: .; V gene: TRBV6-5; J gene: TRBJ2-1; CDR3 DNA: TGTGCCAGCAGTTCCGGACTAGATTCCTACAATGAGCAGTTCTTC; CDR3 protein: CASSSGLDSYNEQFF